Presented here are 18 T cell receptor beta chains from one specimen sequenced in a study of cytomegalovirus exposure and HLA in healthy donors. Here immunoSEQ multiplex PCR was the method, and the copy in TCRdb shows in-frame clones only, minus some. The repertoire holds over 100,000 clones, 89% seen once, with around 1.2% in the top ten. Sequencing was carried out using PBMCs. The receptors here all came from a woman under 30 in good health and CMV-seronegative.

The chain couples TRBV10-2 to TRBJ1-6; 12 nucleotides agree with TRBD1. The germline gives CDR1 WSHSY, CDR2 SAAADI. This CDR3 is built from 19 residues. V shed 8 bases, J shed 9 bases, and the junction held 20 bases outside the gene matches. The CDR3 here is CASQHRPGTGGLAVSPLHF. The CDR3 DNA reads TGCGCCAGCCAACACAGACCTGGGACAGGGGGCTTAGCAGTTTCACCCCTCCACTTT.

The chain links TRBV11-1 to TRBJ2-4, with D tentatively TRBD1 (6 bases). CDR1 and CDR2 from the germline V gene are SGHAT and FQDESV (reference sequence). The length of the CDR3 is 17 residues. Between the trimmed V and J ends, which lost 1 base and 0 bases, there was a span of 13 bases. CDR3 nucleotides: TGTGCCAGCAGCTTAGACGCAGACAGGCTAGCCAAAAACATTCAGTACTTC. This codes for CASSLDADRLAKNIQYF.

The CDR3 bases are TGTGCTAGTGGTTTGGTACTCGGACAGAACACTGAAGCTTTCTTT. It is translated as CASGLVLGQNTEAFF. This chain uses TRBV12-5 with TRBJ1-1; maybe TRBD1 (5 bases). There are 15 residues in the CDR3. Germline CDR1 reads LGHNT; CDR2 reads FRNRAP. The V gene lost 0 bases and the J gene lost 1 base, with 9 bases spanning the gap. Filled out from reference TRBV12-5 and TRBJ1-1, the complete variable domain reads DARVTQTPRHKVTEMGQEVTMRCQPILGHNTVFWYRQTMMQGLELLAYFRNRAPLDDSGMPKDRFSAEMPDATLATLKIQPSEPRDSAVYFCASGLVLGQNTEAFFGQGTRLTVV.

This CDR3 reads CASSDSFRKSNYGYTF. CDR3 bases: TGTGCCAGCAGTGACTCCTTCAGGAAGAGTAACTATGGCTACACCTTC. The genes are TRBV6-4 and TRBJ1-2; no definite D call. The CDR3 has 16 residues. Germline V lookup: CDR1 MRHNA, CDR2 SNTAGT. Trimming removed 0 bases from V and 1 base from J, with 12 bases in between.

V usage is TRBV19 and J usage is TRBJ1-2, with 7 bases matching TRBD1. CDR1 is LNHDA and CDR2 is SQIVND in the germline V gene (reference sequence). Trimming took 6 bases from V and 5 from J; bases not matched to a gene: 9. The CDR3 extends over 14 amino acids. This CDR3 is CASSHRDRPYGYTF. In DNA, the CDR3 is TGTGCCAGTAGCCACCGGGACAGACCATATGGCTACACCTTC. The complete variable domain, with remaining parts taken from reference TRBV19 and TRBJ1-2, reads DGGITQSPKYLFRKEGQNVTLSCEQNLNHDAMYWYRQDPGQGLRLIYYSQIVNDFQKGDIAEGYSVSREKKESFPLTVTSAQKNPTAFYLCASSHRDRPYGYTFGSGTRLTVV.

The sample holds one count of this clone. The chain joins TRBV25-1 to TRBJ2-1, with 12 bases lining up with TRBD2. The trim removed 2 bases at V and 3 bases at J, leaving 2 bases unmatched. Looked up from germline, CDR1 is MGHDK and CDR2 is SYGVNS. The CDR3 sequence is 16 residues long. The CDR3 coding sequence is TGTGCCAGCAGTGAAACTAGCGGGGGGATCTACAATGAGCAGTTCTTC. It is translated as CASSETSGGIYNEQFF.

The chain couples TRBV5-6 to TRBJ2-5; the match to TRBD2 covers 8 bases. The CDR3 has 16 amino acids. With V trimmed by 0 bases and J by 4 bases, 8 bases remained unmatched. Germline V gene lookup returns CDR1 SGHDT and CDR2 YYEEEE. For the CDR3, the DNA is TGTGCCAGCAGCTTGGCCAGCGGGGGCATCCCAGAGACCCAGTACTTC. Translating it yields CASSLASGGIPETQYF.

This chain joins TRBV7-3 and TRBJ1-1; a weak D match, TRBD1 (5 bases). V lost 5 bases to trimming and J lost 3 bases, with 19 bases between them. This CDR3 is 16 amino acids long. Per germline, CDR1 SGHTA and CDR2 FQGTGA. The CDR3: CASSRPLIGGDTEAFF. The CDR3, as DNA: TGTGCCAGCAGCCGACCCTTAATTGGAGGGGACACTGAAGCTTTCTTT.

The sample holds one count of this clone. V and J are TRBV6-5 and TRBJ1-6, with D possibly TRBD1 on 6 matching bases. Trimming shortened V by 6 bases and J by 12 bases, and 12 bases separated the two germline ends. This CDR3 comprises 12 residues. Per the germline V gene, CDR1 is MNHEY and CDR2 is SVGAGI. DNA of the CDR3: TGTGCCAGCAGGCCCGGGGGGCTACCCCTCCACTTT. Its protein is CASRPGGLPLHF.

This chain connects TRBV10-3 to TRBJ2-2; D is possibly TRBD1 (6 bases). V lost 5 bases to trimming and J lost 0 bases, with 10 bases between them. CDR1 and CDR2 from the germline V gene are ENHRY and SYGVKD. This CDR3 contains 15 residues. The CDR3 sequence: CAISLGQPNTGELFF. CDR3 nucleotides: TGTGCCATCAGTCTCGGACAGCCGAACACCGGGGAGCTGTTTTTT.

This clone appeared a single time. This rearrangement joins TRBV5-6 to TRBJ2-2, with 8 bases matching TRBD1. Trimming removed 5 bases from V and 5 bases from J; junction bases left unmatched: 8. This CDR3 comprises 15 residues. CDR1 and CDR2 (germline): SGHDT, YYEEEE. CDR3 residues: CASSRRDRSTGELFF. The CDR3 nucleotides read TGTGCCAGCAGTCGCCGGGACAGGTCGACCGGGGAGCTGTTTTTT.

CDR3 DNA: TGTGCCAGCAGCCCGGGGGGAGGTAACTATGGCTACACCTTC. This sequence encodes CASSPGGGNYGYTF. This chain uses TRBV27 with TRBJ1-2; D is perhaps TRBD1 (5 bases). The germline V gene encodes CDR1 MNHEY and CDR2 SMNVEV (reference sequence). The CDR3 is 14 residues long. The V and J ends lost 6 bases and 1 base respectively, with 12 bases between them.

The V and J genes are TRBV5-1 and TRBJ1-2; 9 nucleotides match TRBD1. J lost 4 bases, V lost 4 bases, and 5 bases had no gene match. In germline, CDR1 is SGHRS, CDR2 YFSETQ. The CDR3 covers 14 residues. CDR3 nucleotides: TGCGCCAGCAGCAGGACAGGGGACAGCTATGGCTACACCTTC. This encodes CASSRTGDSYGYTF.

The sample holds a few counts of this clone. The chain couples TRBV4-1 to TRBJ1-2; D not certain. The V end was cut by 5 bases, the J end by 4 bases, with 14 bases between. The CDR3 is 14 amino acids. Germline V gene sequence: CDR1 MGHRA, CDR2 YSYEKL. CDR3 bases: TGCGCCAGCAGCTACCGGGGTCAGAGCTATGGCTACACCTTC. This gives the protein CASSYRGQSYGYTF.

The V call is TRBV29-1, the J call TRBJ2-1; 9 bases line up with TRBD2. V was pared by 6 bases and J by 0 bases, with 18 bases of the junction left unmatched. Germline CDR1 is SQVTM and CDR2 is ANQGSEA. This CDR3 has 19 amino acids. CDR3 region: CSVHQPGLARMSSYNEQFF. The CDR3 DNA reads as TGCAGCGTCCACCAACCGGGACTAGCCCGAATGAGCTCCTACAATGAGCAGTTCTTC.

The rearrangement uses TRBV15 and TRBJ1-5; D might be TRBD1 (6 bases). Germline V CDR1 and CDR2: LNHNV, YYDKDF (reference sequence). Trimming pared 3 bases from V and 10 bases from J, leaving 19 bases between. The CDR3 runs 15 residues. The CDR3 reads CATSSSRGLTLPQHF. CDR3 DNA: TGTGCCACCAGCAGCAGCAGGGGTCTCACCTTACCCCAGCATTTT.

The chain links TRBV27 to TRBJ2-2, with 7 bases matching TRBD2. Germline loops: CDR1 MNHEY, CDR2 SMNVEV (reference sequence). V shed 2 bases and J 6 bases; nucleotides not matched to a gene: 0. The CDR3 contains 13 residues. The CDR3 protein is CASSLGGAGELFF. The CDR3 nucleotides are TGTGCCAGCAGTTTAGGGGGGGCCGGGGAGCTGTTTTTT.

This clone showed up many times. This chain connects TRBV5-4 to TRBJ2-3, with TRBD2 matching over 7 bases. Losses at the gene ends were 2 bases for V and 4 bases for J; bases not matched to a gene: 7. Germline loops: CDR1 SGHNT, CDR2 YYREEE (reference sequence). This CDR3 region has 15 residues. CDR3 sequence (DNA): TGTGCCAGCAGCTTCAGGGAGGGGATGGCAGATACGCAGTATTTT. It yields the protein CASSFREGMADTQYF. The whole variable domain, remainder taken from reference TRBV5-4 and TRBJ2-3, is ETGVTQSPTHLIKTRGQQVTLRCSSQSGHNTVSWYQQALGQGPQFIFQYYREEENGRGNFPPRFSGLQFPNYSSELNVNALELDDSALYLCASSFREGMADTQYFGPGTRLTVL.